The T cell receptor beta chain under discussion was sequenced for a study of T cell responses to AZD1222 COVID-19 vaccine (dated by TCRdb to 2020 to 2023). Notes on the research overall: AZD1222 recipients given second doses at about 4 weeks or at about 12 weeks were pooled, since spike-specific TCR depth and breadth were not found to differ between the two schedules. TCR sequencing covered approximately 230 trial participants: some 210 given two doses of AZD1222 and about 26 given two doses of MenACWY control vaccine. Trial participants were enrolled into age subgroups of 18-55, 56-69 and 70-plus years, which contained approximately 150, 28 and 58 TCR-sequenced participants, respectively. Findings and caveats that apply to the study as a whole: CD4 TCRs associated with the vaccine covered the entire spike protein, and the dominant responses were in regions 160-218 and 743-854. Because no day 14 peak-response samples were available, repertoires were characterized only after the peak T cell response. A significant rise in spike-specific TCR breadth and depth was observed after two AZD1222 doses relative to day 0 and relative to MenACWY recipients. Most participants were white British and females outnumbered males, and the authors suggested that clonal diversity may have been underestimated. The 56-69-year group was small, and its depth increase did not reach significance, likely because of low power. Conclusions about previously exposed vaccinees are limited because only 6 or 7 AZD1222 recipients were SARS-CoV-2 seropositive at baseline. Reportedly, almost half of the unique spike-specific TCRs recognized epitopes lying outside the regions that are mutated in the B.1.351 and B.1.1.7 variants.

As for this clone: This clone's antigen is unknown. No much larger clone exists at a distance of one base, and base qualities are not known.

The CDR3 regions of human TCRbeta chains were subjected to immunosequencing. Concerning the study's data processing: Repertoire TCRs were checked for matches against a reference library of SARS-CoV-2-specific TCRs that had been generated using the MIRA antigen-specificity platform. Breadth was defined as the fraction of unique TCRs that were SARS-CoV-2-associated, and depth was defined as the fraction of total T cells that were SARS-CoV-2-associated. Using the MIRA data, every spike-specific TCR was mapped to the spike region that the TCR reacted to and assigned to either a CD4 or a CD8 class. Log10-transformed breadth and depth values were compared by one-way ANOVA with Sidak's multiple comparisons tests. TCRdb provides this immuneACCESS table in a form limited to in-frame rearrangements. Some clones are lacking; in checked studies, under half of them reflect an unresolved V gene, and why the rest are absent is not known. The V and J calls and the clone size are those of that table, but D and trimming were determined from the DNA. For this sample the table gives around 100,000 clones, of which less than 90% were detected only once. About 17% of the sample lies in the top ten.

The germline V gene supplies CDR1 SGHTA and CDR2 FQGNSA. The germline V end is reduced by 3 bases and the J end by 7 bases; junction bases left unmatched: 6. The CDR3 has 13 amino acids, counting the end cysteine and phenylalanine. Only the CDR3 part of the read is kept: 39 bases, read in frame from the first base. This specimen's time point label, interpreted: baseline before first vaccination. Samples from vaccinated people were obtained from the UK trials COV001 and COV002, which included a single-blind randomized controlled phase 2/3 trial of AZD1222 (ChAdOx1 nCoV-19) in healthy adults. For TCRbeta chain sequencing, PBMC samples were collected from trial participants at day 0 and at day 28 after the second dose.

The input for sequencing was peripheral blood, taken on day 0 of AZD1222 vaccination. The clonotype comes from an adult in good health. The sequence joins TRBV7-2 to TRBJ2-7, with 7 junctional bases fitting TRBD2. The nucleotide sequence is TGTGCCAGCAGCTTTATAGCGGGCGGGGAGCAGTACTTC. The encoded protein is CASSFIAGGEQYF.